Below, 28 T cell receptor beta chains from the same sample are listed, as sequenced in a study of shared clonotypes between healthy human individuals. Sequencing was performed with immunoSEQ multiplex PCR; in TCRdb, only in-frame clones are kept and a portion is missing. This sample has roughly 1,500,000 clones, with 98% to 99% found just once. Sequencing used naive CD4+ T cells sorted from blood. Sample subset: CD45RA+ positively selected. The receptors originated from a man aged 30-40 years in good health.

J is TRBJ2-1 and V is TRBV4-2, with no clear D. The ends were cut back, 2 bases at V and 4 bases at J, with 6 bases in the middle. The germline CDR1 and CDR2 sequences are LGHNA and YNFKEQ. The CDR3 consists of 13 residues. The CDR3 DNA is TGTGCCAGCAGCCAACCACCGTACAATGAGCAGTTCTTC. Protein product: CASSQPPYNEQFF.

V usage is TRBV6-6 and J usage is TRBJ2-1; D might be TRBD1 (5 bases). Germline CDR1 and CDR2: MNHNY and SVGAGI (reference sequence). V was shortened by 2 bases and J by 0 bases, with 5 bases between the two germline ends. The CDR3 has 14 residues. The CDR3 reads CASSYGASYNEQFF. For the CDR3, the DNA is TGTGCCAGCAGTTACGGGGCCTCCTACAATGAGCAGTTCTTC.

The chain combines TRBV29-1 with TRBJ2-5; either TRBD1 or TRBD2 may supply D (5 bases each). Deletions cut 4 bases from V and 1 base from J, with 16 bases between. Looked up from germline, CDR1 is SQVTM and CDR2 is ANQGSEA. The CDR3 has 15 amino acids. CDR3 amino acids: CSVGGIRGSQETQYF. For the CDR3, the DNA is TGCAGCGTTGGAGGGATCCGGGGCTCCCAAGAGACCCAGTACTTC.

This clone was picked up one time. The chain links TRBV6-5 to TRBJ2-3, with TRBD2 as a possible D gene (6 bases). The CDR3 runs 15 residues. Germline V lookup: CDR1 MNHEY, CDR2 SVGAGI. V was cut by 7 bases and J by 5 bases, with 19 bases left in between. CDR3 DNA sequence: TGTGCCAGCACCTCTACGGGTTTGGGGGGAGATACGCAGTATTTT. This gives the protein CASTSTGLGGDTQYF.

The chain is built from TRBV28 and TRBJ1-2; D is unclear. Germline CDR1 reads MDHEN; CDR2 reads SYDVKM. Trimming took off 5 bases at V and 6 bases at J, with 25 bases between the two ends. This CDR3 region has 17 residues. The CDR3 sequence: CASSPRPGRVSLHGYTF. In DNA, the CDR3 is TGTGCCAGCAGTCCTCGGCCAGGCCGGGTCTCACTGCATGGCTACACCTTC.

V usage is TRBV18 and J usage is TRBJ1-1, with D possibly TRBD1 on 5 matching bases. The ends were cut back, 3 bases at V and 5 bases at J, with 19 bases in the middle. The CDR3 length is 16 residues. The germline CDR1 and CDR2 sequences are KGHSH and LQKENI. CDR3 bases: TGTGCCAGCTCACCGCTACCAGGGACCCGAGAAACTGAAGCTTTCTTT. It encodes CASSPLPGTRETEAFF.

This rearrangement joins TRBV7-9 to TRBJ2-7, with 8 positions matching TRBD1. Germline V gene data show CDR1 as SEHNR and CDR2 as FQNEAQ (reference sequence). V lost 5 bases to trimming and J lost 6 bases; unmatched junction nucleotides: 9. CDR3 length equals 14 residues. The CDR3 loop is CASSEGQGEGEQYF. CDR3 DNA sequence: TGTGCCAGCAGCGAAGGACAGGGTGAGGGCGAGCAGTACTTC.

The count of this clone is one. In the same sample, other DNA sequences code for this CDR3. The chain joins TRBV5-4 to TRBJ2-7; 9 bases are a match to TRBD2. The CDR3 loop spans 15 amino acids. J gave up 0 bases and V 0 bases, and 1 base lay outside the gene matches. CDR1 SGHNT and CDR2 YYREEE come from the germline V gene (reference sequence). The CDR3 here is CASSLGGRASYEQYF. Here the CDR3 DNA reads TGTGCCAGCAGCTTGGGCGGGAGGGCCTCCTACGAGCAGTACTTC.

J is TRBJ2-7 and V is TRBV5-1; 11 bases agree with TRBD2. The CDR3 contains 17 residues. Germline CDR1 reads SGHRS; CDR2 reads YFSETQ. V lost 4 bases and J lost 0; bases outside the gene matches: 9. For the CDR3, the DNA is TGCGCCAGCAGCCGGGGGACTAGCGGTTCGAGCTCCTACGAGCAGTACTTC. Translated: CASSRGTSGSSSYEQYF.

The chain uses TRBV9 and TRBJ2-1, with unresolved D. Trimming removed 7 bases at V and 1 base at J, with 6 bases between. CDR1 is SGDLS and CDR2 is YYNGEE in the germline V gene. There are 12 residues in the CDR3. The chain's CDR3 is CASGMSYNEQFF. In nucleotides, the CDR3 is TGTGCCAGCGGGATGTCCTACAATGAGCAGTTCTTC.

The chain has TRBV28 and TRBJ1-5; D might be TRBD1 (5 bases). With 7 bases removed from V and 0 bases from J, the gap between germline ends came to 13 bases. Germline CDR1 and CDR2: MDHEN and SYDVKM. This CDR3 spans 15 amino acids. The chain's CDR3 is CASNLGLNSNQPQHF. CDR3 coding DNA: TGTGCCAGCAACCTGGGACTGAATAGCAATCAGCCCCAGCATTTT.

The chain combines TRBV7-2 with TRBJ2-3; possibly TRBD1 for D (5 bases). CDR1 SGHTA and CDR2 FQGNSA come from the germline V gene. The V and J ends lost 10 bases and 4 bases respectively, with 12 bases between them. The CDR3 consists of 12 residues. The CDR3 reads CATQKGSDTQYF. The DNA for the CDR3 is TGTGCCACTCAAAAGGGGTCAGATACGCAGTATTTT.

This clone was counted a single time. This chain links TRBV10-3 with TRBJ2-5; 7 nucleotides agree with TRBD1. V dropped 6 bases and J dropped 3; count of bases not matched to a gene: 4. CDR3 length equals 13 residues. In germline, CDR1 is ENHRY, CDR2 SYGVKD. CDR3 sequence reads: CAIRDGTEETQYF. For the CDR3, the DNA is TGTGCCATCAGGGATGGGACAGAAGAGACCCAGTACTTC.

The rearrangement joins TRBV19 to TRBJ1-5; no reliable D call. From germline, CDR1 is LNHDA and CDR2 SQIVND (reference sequence). The CDR3 is made up of 15 amino acids. The V and J ends lost 6 bases and 0 bases respectively, with 12 bases between them. CDR3 coding DNA: TGTGCCAGTAGCCTTGGATTGGGTAGCAATCAGCCCCAGCATTTT. This encodes CASSLGLGSNQPQHF.

The chain is built from TRBV27 and TRBJ2-3, with 10 bases fitting TRBD1. V lost 4 bases to trimming and J lost 7 bases; unmatched junction nucleotides: 20. The germline V gene encodes CDR1 MNHEY and CDR2 SMNVEV (reference sequence). The CDR3 length is 19 residues. The CDR3 nucleotides are TGTGCCAGCAGTTCCTACCCTCCCCAGACAGGGGGCGGCGGGAATACGCAGTATTTT. Translating gives CASSSYPPQTGGGGNTQYF.

V usage is TRBV7-9 and J usage is TRBJ1-5; the D gene is possibly TRBD1 (5 bases). Trimming shortened V by 5 bases and J by 3 bases, and 14 bases separated the two germline ends. CDR1 is SEHNR and CDR2 is FQNEAQ in the germline V gene (reference sequence). The CDR3 covers 15 residues. CDR3 protein: CASSPVGGANQPQHF. The CDR3 nucleotides read TGTGCCAGCAGCCCTGTGGGAGGGGCCAATCAGCCCCAGCATTTT.

This chain connects TRBV6-6 to TRBJ2-1, with a weak D call TRBD1 (6 bases). The length of the CDR3 is 12 residues. V was trimmed by 6 bases and J by 9 bases, leaving 12 bases between them. Germline V gene lookup returns CDR1 MNHNY and CDR2 SVGAGI (reference sequence). The CDR3, as DNA: TGTGCCAGCAGCCGAACAGGGCCTGAGCAGTTCTTC. It codes for CASSRTGPEQFF.

The table lists this clone with a count of one. Other DNA sequences within the sample encode an identical CDR3. The chain joins TRBV19 to TRBJ2-7; D is uncertain. V gave up 4 bases and J gave up 4 bases, with 5 bases separating them. This CDR3 contains 11 residues. Looked up from germline, CDR1 is LNHDA and CDR2 is SQIVND (reference sequence). DNA of the CDR3: TGTGCCAGTAGTAGGGGATACGAGCAGTACTTC. The encoded protein is CASSRGYEQYF.

The gene calls are TRBV4-2 and TRBJ2-1; TRBD2 is a possible D gene (5 bases). The CDR3 is 18 amino acids. CDR1 LGHNA and CDR2 YNFKEQ come from the germline V gene. V lost 0 bases and J 2 bases, leaving 17 bases between the germline ends. CDR3 residues: CASSQDSGWRATYNEQFF. The CDR3 nucleotides read TGTGCCAGCAGCCAAGATAGTGGATGGCGGGCCACCTACAATGAGCAGTTCTTC.

The rearrangement links TRBV28 to TRBJ2-1; D uncertain. With 5 bases removed from V and 0 bases from J, the gap between germline ends came to 11 bases. Germline V gives CDR1 MDHEN, CDR2 SYDVKM. The CDR3 has 15 amino acids. DNA of the CDR3: TGTGCCAGCAGTCTCCCCCCGAGCTCCTACAATGAGCAGTTCTTC. Its translation: CASSLPPSSYNEQFF. Variable domain in full (rest from reference TRBV28 and TRBJ2-1): DVKVTQSSRYLVKRTGEKVFLECVQDMDHENMFWYRQDPGLGLRLIYFSYDVKMKEKGDIPEGYSVSREKKERFSLILESASTNQTSMYLCASSLPPSSYNEQFFGPGTRLTVL.

J is TRBJ1-1 and V is TRBV6-5; 8 bases map to TRBD1. V lost 6 bases, J lost 7 bases, and 7 bases stayed unmatched. The CDR3 contains 13 residues. In germline, CDR1 is MNHEY, CDR2 SVGAGI. The CDR3 bases are TGTGCCAGCAGGCGGGGACAGGCGCTTGAAGCTTTCTTT. It is translated as CASRRGQALEAFF.

The chain couples TRBV6-1 to TRBJ1-2; 8 nucleotides agree with TRBD1. The CDR3 consists of 14 residues. The V gene's germline CDR1 is MNHNS and CDR2 SASEGT. The V segment lost 6 bases and the J segment 8 bases; nucleotides outside the gene matches: 11. The chain's CDR3 is CASSRPGQGYGYTF. The CDR3 DNA reads as TGTGCCAGCAGCCGACCCGGACAGGGATACGGCTACACCTTC.

The chain is built from TRBV7-9 and TRBJ2-3; TRBD2 matches 9 bases. CDR1 and CDR2 (germline): SEHNR, FQNEAQ (reference sequence). Trimming removed 5 bases from V and 1 base from J; junction bases left unmatched: 7. CDR3 length: 16 residues. CDR3 loop: CASSANSGRGTDTQYF. In nucleotides, the CDR3 is TGTGCCAGCAGCGCCAATAGCGGGAGAGGCACAGATACGCAGTATTTT. The complete variable domain, with remaining parts taken from reference TRBV7-9 and TRBJ2-3, reads DTGVSQNPRHKITKRGQNVTFRCDPISEHNRLYWYRQTLGQGPEFLTYFQNEAQLEKSRLLSDRFSAERPKGSFSTLEIQRTEQGDSAMYLCASSANSGRGTDTQYFGPGTRLTVL.

The genes are TRBV5-6 and TRBJ2-2, with D perhaps TRBD1 or TRBD2 (5 bases each). Per the germline V gene, CDR1 is SGHDT and CDR2 is YYEEEE. V gave up 4 bases and J gave up 0 bases, with 10 bases separating them. CDR3 length: 15 residues. The CDR3 is CASSRDRANTGELFF. The CDR3 bases are TGTGCCAGCAGCAGGGACCGGGCGAACACCGGGGAGCTGTTTTTT.

The table lists this clone with a count of one. This specimen includes other DNA sequences encoding the same CDR3. The V gene is TRBV5-1, the J gene TRBJ2-5, with TRBD1 as a possible D gene (6 bases). Germline-derived CDR1 and CDR2 are SGHRS and YFSETQ. The V gene lost 4 bases and the J gene lost 5 bases, with 9 bases spanning the gap. The CDR3 consists of 12 residues. For the CDR3, the DNA is TGCGCCAGCAGCCCCCAGGGGGAGACCCAGTACTTC. Protein sequence: CASSPQGETQYF.

This chain connects TRBV6-5 to TRBJ1-4, with D possibly TRBD1 on 5 matching bases. Trimming took off 6 bases at V and 5 bases at J, with 13 bases between the two ends. The V gene's germline CDR1 is MNHEY and CDR2 SVGAGI. CDR3 length: 14 amino acids. CDR3 region: CASRQVGGNEKLFF. CDR3 nucleotides: TGTGCCAGCAGACAGGTTGGGGGAAATGAAAAACTGTTTTTT.

This clone occurred once. The J gene is TRBJ2-2, the V gene TRBV11-2; tentatively, D is TRBD1 (5 bases). The CDR3 extends over 15 amino acids. Germline CDR1 and CDR2: SGHAT and FQNNGV. The V end was cut by 5 bases, the J end by 5 bases, with 15 bases between. The CDR3 sequence: CASSTHQGNTGELFF. CDR3 in DNA: TGTGCCAGCAGCACTCATCAGGGTAATACCGGGGAGCTGTTTTTT.

This chain links TRBV5-1 with TRBJ2-7, with a tentative D call TRBD2 (6 bases). The CDR3 has 14 residues. V was shortened by 3 bases and J by 7 bases, with 17 bases between the two germline ends. In germline, CDR1 is SGHRS, CDR2 YFSETQ. Written as DNA, the CDR3 is TGCGCCAGCAGCTGGCGGGACGGAGTAGGGGAGCAGTACTTC. It codes for CASSWRDGVGEQYF.